Below are 11 T cell receptor beta chains sequenced from a single sample in a study of blood T cell repertoires in COVID-19 (dated by TCRdb to 2018 to 2020). Preparation of the library involved the immunoSEQ multiplex PCR assay. TCRdb holds this immuneACCESS table with in-frame rearrangements only. Some clones are missing; in checked studies, unresolved V genes explain under half, and the rest has no known cause. This sample has more than 95,000 clones in its table, and about four fifths of those were observed once. Together, the top ten hold approximately 3.3% of the sample. Sequenced material: peripheral blood. These receptors all come from a woman older than 75 with active or convalescent COVID-19.

The CDR3 sequence is CASSQEAGQRNSPLHF. CDR3 nucleotides: TGCGCCAGCAGCCAAGAAGCAGGGCAGAGGAATTCACCCCTCCACTTT. The chain uses TRBV4-1 and TRBJ1-6; D is possibly TRBD1 (5 bases). Trimming removed 0 bases at V and 7 bases at J, with 13 bases between. CDR1 MGHRA and CDR2 YSYEKL come from the germline V gene. This CDR3 has 16 residues.

This clone has just a few counts. V gene TRBV2 combines with J gene TRBJ1-1, with D perhaps matching TRBD1 (5 bases). The V end lost 6 bases, the J end lost 0 bases, and 11 bases lay between the germline ends. The CDR3 totals 14 residues. Germline assignment: CDR1 SNHLY and CDR2 FYNNEI. For the CDR3, the DNA is TGTGCCAGCAGGCAGACGGACATGAACACTGAAGCTTTCTTT. Residues: CASRQTDMNTEAFF.

The V gene is TRBV7-8, the J gene TRBJ1-5, with D perhaps TRBD1 (5 bases). The CDR3 sequence is 13 residues long. The germline V gene encodes CDR1 SGHVS and CDR2 FQNEAQ. Trimming stripped 5 bases from V and 5 bases from J, with 10 bases between. DNA for the CDR3: TGTGCCAGCAGCCTCGCCAGGGATCAGCCCCAGCATTTT. Its translation: CASSLARDQPQHF.

The rearrangement links TRBV28 to TRBJ2-4; maybe TRBD1 (5 bases). The V and J ends lost 6 bases and 8 bases respectively, with 8 bases between them. There are 11 residues in the CDR3. CDR1 and CDR2 from the germline V gene are MDHEN and SYDVKM. CDR3 bases: TGTGCCAGCAGGGGGCAGGACATTCAGTACTTC. It yields the protein CASRGQDIQYF.

In nucleotides, the CDR3 is TGCAGTGCTAGTAGGACAGGGGGCGCGAGTGAAAAACTGTTTTTT. Protein product: CSASRTGGASEKLFF. The chain joins TRBV20-1 to TRBJ1-4, with 11 bases matching TRBD1. The germline CDR1 and CDR2 sequences are DFQATT and SNEGSKA (reference sequence). The CDR3 runs 15 residues. V shed 3 bases and J 7 bases; nucleotides not matched to a gene: 7.

V is TRBV3-1 (or the pseudogene TRBV3-2) and J is TRBJ1-3; 9 bases fit TRBD1. CDR1 and CDR2 from the germline V gene are LGHDT and YNNKEL (reference sequence). The CDR3 spans 15 residues. V was clipped by 1 base and J by 2 bases; unmatched bases: 0. Written as DNA, the CDR3 is TGTGCCAGCAGCCAAGGGACAGGGGCTGGAAACACCATATATTTT. This encodes CASSQGTGAGNTIYF.

The chain couples TRBV9 to TRBJ2-3; 8 nucleotides match TRBD1. Germline CDR1 reads SGDLS; CDR2 reads YYNGEE. The V and J ends lost 0 bases and 6 bases, in that order; junction bases with no gene match: 3. The length of the CDR3 is 14 residues. CDR3 loop: CASSVGQGADTQYF. Written as DNA, the CDR3 is TGTGCCAGCAGCGTAGGGCAGGGGGCGGATACGCAGTATTTT. The entire variable domain, with the rest obtained from reference TRBV9 and TRBJ2-3, is as follows: DSGVTQTPKHLITATGQRVTLRCSPRSGDLSVYWYQQSLDQGLQFLIQYYNGEERAKGNILERFSAQQFPDLHSELNLSSLELGDSALYFCASSVGQGADTQYFGPGTRLTVL.

Concerning this clone itself: The junction departs from the called germline gene at one end, perhaps through a read error. The rearrangement joins TRBV18 to TRBJ1-1; D is ambiguous. This CDR3 has 13 amino acids. Germline V CDR1 and CDR2: KGHSH, LQKENI. The CDR3 bases are TGTGCCAGCTCTCTAGTCTTGAACGCTGAAGCTTTCTTT. Protein product: CASSLVLNAEAFF.

This sequence joins TRBV27 and TRBJ1-1; D uncertain. V lost 6 bases to trimming and J lost 3 bases, with 11 bases between them. CDR3 length: 13 amino acids. CDR1 and CDR2 (germline): MNHEY, SMNVEV (reference sequence). The CDR3 DNA follows: TGTGCCAGCAGGGGATCGAGGGACACTGAAGCTTTCTTT. The encoded protein is CASRGSRDTEAFF.

This clone was found once. V gene TRBV2 combines with J gene TRBJ2-2, with D maybe TRBD2 (5 bases). The CDR3 runs to 15 residues. V lost 6 bases, J lost 3 bases, and 14 bases lay in between. Germline V gives CDR1 SNHLY, CDR2 FYNNEI. As DNA, the CDR3 is TGTGCCAGCAGAAGAGAGGGCCTAGACACCGGGGAGCTGTTTTTT. Protein sequence: CASRREGLDTGELFF.

This chain uses TRBV27 with TRBJ1-2; 7 nucleotides align to TRBD1. Per germline, CDR1 MNHEY and CDR2 SMNVEV (reference sequence). Losses at the gene ends were 6 bases for V and 5 bases for J; bases not matched to a gene: 9. The CDR3 extends over 14 amino acids. CDR3 coding DNA: TGTGCCAGCAGGGGGTTGGGACAGACTTATGGCTACACCTTC. Amino acids: CASRGLGQTYGYTF.